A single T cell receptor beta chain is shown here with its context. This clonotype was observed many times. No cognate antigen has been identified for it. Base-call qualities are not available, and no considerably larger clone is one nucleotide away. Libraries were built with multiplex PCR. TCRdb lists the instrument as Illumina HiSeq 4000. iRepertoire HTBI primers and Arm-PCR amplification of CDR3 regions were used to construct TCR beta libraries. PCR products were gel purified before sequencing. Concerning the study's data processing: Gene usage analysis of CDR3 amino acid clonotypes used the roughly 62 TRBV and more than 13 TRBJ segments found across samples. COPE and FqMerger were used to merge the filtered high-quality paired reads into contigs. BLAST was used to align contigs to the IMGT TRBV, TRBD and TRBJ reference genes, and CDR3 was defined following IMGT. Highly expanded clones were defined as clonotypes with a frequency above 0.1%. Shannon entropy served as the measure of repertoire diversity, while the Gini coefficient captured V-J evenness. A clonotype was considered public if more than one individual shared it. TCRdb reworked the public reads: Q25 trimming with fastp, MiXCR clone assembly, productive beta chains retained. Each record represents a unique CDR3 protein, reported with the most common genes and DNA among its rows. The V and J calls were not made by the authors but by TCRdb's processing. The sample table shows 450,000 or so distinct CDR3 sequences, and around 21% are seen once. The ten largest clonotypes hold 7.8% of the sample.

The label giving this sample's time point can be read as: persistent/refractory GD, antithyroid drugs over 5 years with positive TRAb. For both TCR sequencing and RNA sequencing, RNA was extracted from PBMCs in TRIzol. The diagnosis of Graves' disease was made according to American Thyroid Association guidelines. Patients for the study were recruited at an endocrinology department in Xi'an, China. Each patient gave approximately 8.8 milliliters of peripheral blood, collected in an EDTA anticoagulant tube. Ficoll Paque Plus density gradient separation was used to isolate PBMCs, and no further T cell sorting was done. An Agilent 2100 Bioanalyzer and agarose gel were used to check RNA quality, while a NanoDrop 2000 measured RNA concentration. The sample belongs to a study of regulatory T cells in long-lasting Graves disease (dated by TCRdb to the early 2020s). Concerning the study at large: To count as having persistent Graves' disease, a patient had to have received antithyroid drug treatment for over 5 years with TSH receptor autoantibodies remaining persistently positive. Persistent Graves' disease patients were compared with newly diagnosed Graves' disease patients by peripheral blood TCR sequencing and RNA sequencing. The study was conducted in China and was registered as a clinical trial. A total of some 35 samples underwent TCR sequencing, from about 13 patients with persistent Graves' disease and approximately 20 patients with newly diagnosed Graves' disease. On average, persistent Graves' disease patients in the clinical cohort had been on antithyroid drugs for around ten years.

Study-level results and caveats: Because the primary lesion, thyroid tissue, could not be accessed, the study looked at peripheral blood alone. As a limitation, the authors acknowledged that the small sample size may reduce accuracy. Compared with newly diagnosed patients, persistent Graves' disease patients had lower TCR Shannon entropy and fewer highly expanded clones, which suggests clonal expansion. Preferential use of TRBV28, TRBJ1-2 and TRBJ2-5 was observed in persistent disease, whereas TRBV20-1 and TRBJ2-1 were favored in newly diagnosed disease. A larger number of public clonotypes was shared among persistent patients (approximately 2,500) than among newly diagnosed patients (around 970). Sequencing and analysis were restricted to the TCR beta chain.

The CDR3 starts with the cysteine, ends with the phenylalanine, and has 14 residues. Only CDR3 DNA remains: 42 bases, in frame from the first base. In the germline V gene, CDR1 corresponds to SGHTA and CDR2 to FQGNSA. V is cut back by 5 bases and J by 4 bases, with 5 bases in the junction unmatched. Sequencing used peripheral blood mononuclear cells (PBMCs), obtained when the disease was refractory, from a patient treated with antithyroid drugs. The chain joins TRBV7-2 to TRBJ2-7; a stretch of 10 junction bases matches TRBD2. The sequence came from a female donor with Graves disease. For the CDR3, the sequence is CASSTRTSGYEQYF. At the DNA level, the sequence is TGTGCCAGCAGCACCCGGACTAGCGGATACGAGCAGTACTTC.